What follows is one T cell receptor beta chain and its context. The target antigen is unknown. The data were taken from a study of OX40 agonist ivuxolimab in advanced cancers. Study-level information: Every 2 weeks, ivuxolimab was infused into the patients intravenously at between 0.01 and 10 mg/kg. Overall study results and limits: Certain nonresponders additionally had low normalized T-cell clonal expansion.

Using immunoSEQ multiplex PCR, the repertoire was profiled, and TCRdb retains in-frame clones only, with some absent. Altogether about 17,000 clones are present, over 90% being singletons, with the ten largest covering 6.5% to 8%. The CDR3 runs 17 residues. The germline V gene has CDR1 MGHRA and CDR2 YSYEKL. V gave up 4 bases and J gave up 0 bases; unmatched junction bases: 4. Sequenced here: CD4+ or CD8+ T cells sorted from blood, sampled in a trial of the OX40 agonist ivuxolimab. The source is an adult with an advanced solid tumor such as melanoma, head and neck, liver or kidney cancer. J is TRBJ2-7 and V is TRBV4-1, with 15 bases aligning to TRBD2. DNA of the CDR3: TGCGCCAGCAGCCTCGGGGGACTAGCGGGGGGCTCCTACGAGCAGTACTTC. Its translation is CASSLGGLAGGSYEQYF.